This T cell receptor (beta chain) was sequenced in a study of cytotoxic CD8 clonotypes in ibrutinib-treated CLL. Looking at the study overall: Complete response was seen in 2 patients and partial in approximately 25; about 12 progressed and roughly 14 stayed remitted after a median about 68 months. The sample average was 255,043 productive templates and just under 95,000 productive rearrangements. Study-wide results and limits: Having risen at ibrutinib response, clonality had fallen back toward baseline by progression. Researchers report that baseline clonality outpaced age-matched healthy donors and tracked circulating CD8+ T-cell counts.

Trimming stripped 3 bases from V and 2 bases from J, with 15 bases between. The CDR3 has 16 residues. CDR1 is SGDLS, CDR2 YYNGEE, per germline. For this clone: Its matching antigen is unknown.

Clones were sequenced by immunoSEQ multiplex PCR, and TCRdb holds only the in-frame ones, with some missing. The repertoire holds more than 140,000 clones, with roughly 80% as singletons. The TCR sequence derives from a human donor with chronic lymphocytic leukemia. The input for sequencing was PBMCs, taken after 12 months of ibrutinib treatment. The gene calls are TRBV9 and TRBJ2-1, with D possibly TRBD2 on 7 matching bases. As DNA, the CDR3 is TGTGCCAGCAGCGGACCCCTGGGGGGGCCCTACAATGAGCAGTTCTTC. This codes for CASSGPLGGPYNEQFF.